These T cell receptor beta chains were read from a single sample in a study of T cell responses to AZD1222 COVID-19 vaccine. Assay: immunoSEQ multiplex PCR; the TCRdb copy retains only in-frame clones and omits some. Of 95,000 to 100,000 clones in the sample, about nine tenths were seen once. Sequencing was performed on peripheral blood, taken 28 days after the second AZD1222 dose. The receptor source for this set is an adult who received the AZD1222 COVID-19 vaccine. CDR3s include the opening cysteine and the closing phenylalanine or tryptophan. Fields, in order: V gene, J gene, D gene, clone size, CDR3 protein, CDR3 DNA. A D gene is named only where the DNA matches it firmly. A clone size is listed for some rows: how often the clone was seen (once, few, many), or a class if it is expanded.

>TRBV29-1|TRBJ2-1|TRBD2|few
CSVWLAGVSYNEQFF
TGCAGCGTTTGGTTAGCGGGAGTGTCCTACAATGAGCAGTTCTTC
>TRBV4-1|TRBJ2-4|TRBD2|once
CASRIGSGRENIQYF
TGCGCCAGCCGCATAGGGAGCGGGAGAGAAAACATTCAGTACTTC
>TRBV9|TRBJ1-4|.|.
CASSVGVFGSHEKLFF
TGTGCCAGCAGCGTAGGGGTCTTTGGCAGCCATGAAAAACTGTTTTTT
>TRBV3-1/TRBV3-2|TRBJ1-1|.|.
CASSQDRVGDDTEAFF
TGTGCCAGCAGCCAAGACAGGGTGGGGGATGACACTGAAGCTTTCTTT
>TRBV27|TRBJ1-1|.|.
CASSLVGKRTEAFF
TGTGCCAGCAGTTTAGTGGGCAAGCGTACTGAAGCTTTCTTT
>TRBV5-4|TRBJ2-1|.|.
CASSASLATSSYNEQFF
TGTGCCAGCAGCGCGTCGTTAGCGACGAGCTCCTACAATGAGCAGTTCTTC
>TRBV19|TRBJ1-5|.|.
CASSIRRVGYQPQHF
TGTGCCAGTAGTATAAGGAGGGTCGGGTATCAGCCCCAGCATTTT
>TRBV28|TRBJ1-5|TRBD1|.
CASSYWTGGQKPQHF
TGTGCCAGCAGTTACTGGACAGGGGGTCAGAAGCCCCAGCATTTT
>TRBV29-1|TRBJ1-1|TRBD1|.
CSVDGTGGTEAFF
TGCAGCGTTGACGGGACAGGGGGCACTGAAGCTTTCTTT
>TRBV10-3|TRBJ1-1|.|.
CAISRDGWGNTEAFF
TGTGCCATCAGTCGCGACGGATGGGGGAACACTGAAGCTTTCTTT
>TRBV28|TRBJ2-7|.|.
CASSFIGAQLEQYF
TGTGCCAGCAGTTTTATAGGGGCCCAACTCGAGCAGTACTTC
>TRBV27|TRBJ1-1|.|once
CASSLLGGSTEAFF
TGTGCCAGCAGTTTATTAGGGGGGAGCACTGAAGCTTTCTTT
>TRBV11-1|TRBJ1-2|TRBD1|.
CASSFVEGAAGYTF
TGTGCCAGCAGCTTTGTTGAGGGGGCGGCTGGCTACACCTTC
>TRBV7-8|TRBJ2-1|TRBD2|.
CASGGLADNEQFF
TGTGCCAGCGGGGGACTAGCGGACAATGAGCAGTTCTTC
>TRBV27|TRBJ1-1|TRBD1|.
CASSPITGAVAEAFF
TGTGCCAGCAGTCCGATCACAGGGGCGGTCGCTGAAGCTTTCTTT
>TRBV15|TRBJ1-2|.|.
CATSRDTTYGYTF
TGTGCCACCAGCAGAGACACCACCTATGGCTACACCTTC
>TRBV30|TRBJ2-5|TRBD2|.
CAWSGSGRAVSWETQYF
TGTGCCTGGAGCGGAAGCGGGAGGGCAGTGTCTTGGGAGACCCAGTACTTC
>TRBV19|TRBJ2-4|.|.
CASSPSYVAKNIQYF
TGTGCCAGTAGTCCTAGTTATGTGGCCAAAAACATTCAGTACTTC
>TRBV10-2|TRBJ2-1|.|.
CASSARKGSSYNEQFF
TGCGCCAGCAGTGCCCGGAAGGGTAGCTCCTACAATGAGCAGTTCTTC
>TRBV6-4|TRBJ2-3|TRBD2|.
CASSATLAGGSDTQYF
TGTGCCAGCAGTGCAACACTAGCGGGAGGGTCAGATACGCAGTATTTT
>TRBV6-5|TRBJ2-7|.|.
CASRDTVITYEQYF
TGTGCCAGCAGAGACACCGTAATAACCTACGAGCAGTACTTC
>TRBV6-5|TRBJ1-5|TRBD1|once
CASSGTGGNQPQHF
TGTGCCAGCAGCGGGACAGGCGGCAATCAGCCCCAGCATTTT
>TRBV7-7|TRBJ2-2|TRBD2|.
CASSRTPSGNTGELFF
TGTGCCAGCAGCAGAACTCCTAGCGGAAACACCGGGGAGCTGTTTTTT
>TRBV6-1|TRBJ2-1|TRBD2|.
CASIEPGGRGEQFF
TGTGCCAGCATTGAACCGGGAGGCCGGGGTGAGCAGTTCTTC
>TRBV27|TRBJ2-7|TRBD2|.
CASARDYFYEQYF
TGTGCCAGTGCCAGGGACTACTTTTACGAGCAGTACTTC
>TRBV27|TRBJ1-1|.|.
CASSLYRTDVAEAFF
TGTGCCAGCAGTTTATACCGGACAGATGTTGCTGAAGCTTTCTTT
>TRBV28|TRBJ2-3|TRBD2|once
CASSSPGGEGTDTQYF
TGTGCCAGCAGTTCCCCGGGGGGGGAAGGGACAGATACGCAGTATTTT
>TRBV18|TRBJ2-3|TRBD1|.
CASSPYIQGREAQYF
TGTGCCAGCTCACCATATATACAGGGGCGCGAGGCGCAGTATTTT
>TRBV5-1|TRBJ2-5|TRBD2|few
CASSSLAGAGFQETQYF
TGCGCCAGCAGCTCCTTAGCGGGAGCAGGGTTTCAAGAGACCCAGTACTTC
>TRBV6-5|TRBJ1-2|.|.
CASIALSGPLYGYTF
TGTGCCAGCATCGCACTGTCCGGGCCGCTCTATGGCTACACCTTC
>TRBV18|TRBJ2-7|TRBD1|.
CASSPQGASIREQYF
TGTGCCAGCTCACCTCAGGGGGCGAGTATCCGCGAGCAGTACTTC
>TRBV4-1|TRBJ2-4|.|.
CASSQGQSLAKNIQYF
TGCGCCAGCAGCCAAGGGCAGTCCCTGGCCAAAAACATTCAGTACTTC
>TRBV3-1/TRBV3-2|TRBJ2-5|.|.
CASSPRDLQETQYF
TGTGCCAGCAGCCCCCGGGACTTACAAGAGACCCAGTACTTC
>TRBV19|TRBJ1-5|.|.
CATDKGRAGQPQHF
TGTGCCACCGACAAGGGCAGGGCGGGTCAGCCCCAGCATTTT
>TRBV19|TRBJ1-1|.|.
CASSIVGGGTEAFF
TGTGCCAGTAGTATAGTCGGAGGGGGCACTGAAGCTTTCTTT
>TRBV5-1|TRBJ1-2|TRBD1|.
CASSSSVDRRYGYTF
TGCGCCAGCAGCTCCTCCGTGGACAGGCGCTATGGCTACACCTTC
>TRBV5-1|TRBJ1-2|.|.
CASNEGPFNYGYTF
TGCGCCAGCAATGAAGGCCCTTTTAACTATGGCTACACCTTC
>TRBV28|TRBJ1-5|TRBD1|.
CASKYPGQTSNQPQHF
TGTGCCAGCAAATATCCGGGACAGACGAGCAATCAGCCCCAGCATTTT
>TRBV7-2|TRBJ2-1|TRBD2|.
CASSSFRAGQQFF
TGTGCCAGCAGCTCGTTCCGAGCGGGGCAGCAGTTCTTC
>TRBV2|TRBJ2-3|TRBD2|.
CASLASGRTDTQYF
TGTGCCAGCCTCGCTAGCGGGAGGACAGATACGCAGTATTTT